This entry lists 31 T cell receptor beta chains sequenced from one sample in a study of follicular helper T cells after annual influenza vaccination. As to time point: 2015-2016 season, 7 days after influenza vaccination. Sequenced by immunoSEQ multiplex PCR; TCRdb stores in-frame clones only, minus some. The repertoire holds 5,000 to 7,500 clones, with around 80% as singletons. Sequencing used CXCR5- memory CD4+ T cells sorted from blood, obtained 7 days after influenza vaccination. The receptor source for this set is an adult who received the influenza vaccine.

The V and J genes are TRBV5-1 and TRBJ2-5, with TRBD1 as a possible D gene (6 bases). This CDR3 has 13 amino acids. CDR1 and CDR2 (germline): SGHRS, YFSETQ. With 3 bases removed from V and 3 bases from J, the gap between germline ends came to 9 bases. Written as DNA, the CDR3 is TGCGCCAGCAGCTATCCAGGGGAAGAGACCCAGTACTTC. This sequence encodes CASSYPGEETQYF.

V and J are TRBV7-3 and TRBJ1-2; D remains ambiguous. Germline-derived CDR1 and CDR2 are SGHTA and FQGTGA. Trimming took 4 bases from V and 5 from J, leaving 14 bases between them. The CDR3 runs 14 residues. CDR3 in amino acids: CASSSGRRGYGYTF. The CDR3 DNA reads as TGTGCCAGCAGCTCAGGACGGAGAGGGTATGGCTACACCTTC.

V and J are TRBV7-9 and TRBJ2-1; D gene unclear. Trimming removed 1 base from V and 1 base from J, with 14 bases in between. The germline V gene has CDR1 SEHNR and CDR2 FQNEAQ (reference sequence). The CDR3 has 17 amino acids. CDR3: CASSLDDRRYSYNEQFF. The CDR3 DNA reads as TGTGCCAGCAGCTTAGACGACCGCCGATATTCCTACAATGAGCAGTTCTTC.

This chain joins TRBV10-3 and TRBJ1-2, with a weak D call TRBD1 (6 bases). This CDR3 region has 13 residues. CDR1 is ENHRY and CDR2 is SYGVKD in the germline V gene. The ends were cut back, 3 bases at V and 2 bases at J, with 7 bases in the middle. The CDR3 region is CAISEGGNYGYTF. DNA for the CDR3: TGTGCCATCAGTGAAGGGGGAAACTATGGCTACACCTTC.

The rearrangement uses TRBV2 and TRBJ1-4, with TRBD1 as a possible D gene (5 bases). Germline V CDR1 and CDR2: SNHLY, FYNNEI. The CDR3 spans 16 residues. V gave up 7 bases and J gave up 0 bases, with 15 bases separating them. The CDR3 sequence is CASNLQGTATNEKLFF. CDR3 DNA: TGTGCCAGCAACCTGCAGGGTACCGCAACTAATGAAAAACTGTTTTTT.

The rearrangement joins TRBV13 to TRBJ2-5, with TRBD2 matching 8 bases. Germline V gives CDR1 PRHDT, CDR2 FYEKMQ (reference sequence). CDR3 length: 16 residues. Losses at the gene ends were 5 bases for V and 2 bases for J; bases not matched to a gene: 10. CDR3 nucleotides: TGTGCCAGCAGCGACACCCCGGGACTAGAGCAAGAGACCCAGTACTTC. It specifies CASSDTPGLEQETQYF.

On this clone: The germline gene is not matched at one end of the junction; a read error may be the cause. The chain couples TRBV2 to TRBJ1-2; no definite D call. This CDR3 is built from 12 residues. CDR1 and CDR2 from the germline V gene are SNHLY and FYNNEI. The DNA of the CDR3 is TGTGCCAGCAGTGAAGCAAAAGCAGTCTGGTCTTTC. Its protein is CASSEAKAVWSF.

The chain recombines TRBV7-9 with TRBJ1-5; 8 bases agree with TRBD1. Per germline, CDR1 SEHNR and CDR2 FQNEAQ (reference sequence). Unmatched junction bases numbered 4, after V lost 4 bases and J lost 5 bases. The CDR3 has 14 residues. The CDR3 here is CASSSGGADQPQHF. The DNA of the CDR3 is TGTGCCAGCAGCTCAGGGGGCGCGGATCAGCCCCAGCATTTT.

CDR3 loop: CASSIVTSGSDTQYF. CDR3 sequence (DNA): TGTGCCAGTAGTATTGTTACTAGCGGGTCTGATACGCAGTATTTT. This rearrangement joins TRBV19 to TRBJ2-3, with TRBD2 matching 9 bases. The V gene's germline CDR1 is LNHDA and CDR2 SQIVND (reference sequence). V lost 3 bases to trimming and J lost 6 bases; unmatched junction nucleotides: 7. The CDR3 totals 15 residues.

In nucleotides, the CDR3 is TGCGCCAGCAGCAGTAGCGGGGCCGACCAAGAGACCCAGTACTTC. It is translated as CASSSSGADQETQYF. The V gene is TRBV5-1, the J gene TRBJ2-5; the match to TRBD2 covers 8 bases. Germline loops: CDR1 SGHRS, CDR2 YFSETQ. The CDR3 is 15 amino acids. The V and J ends lost 4 bases and 0 bases, in that order; junction bases with no gene match: 5.

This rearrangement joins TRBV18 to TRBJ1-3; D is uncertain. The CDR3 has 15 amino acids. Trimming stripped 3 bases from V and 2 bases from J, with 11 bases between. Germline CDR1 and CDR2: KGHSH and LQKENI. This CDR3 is CASSPLGRPGNTIYF. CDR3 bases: TGTGCCAGCTCACCCCTAGGGAGACCTGGAAACACCATATATTTT.

The DNA for the CDR3 is TGTGCCAGCAGCACACAGGATAATTCACCCCTCCACTTT. As protein: CASSTQDNSPLHF. The chain uses TRBV25-1 and TRBJ1-6, with TRBD1 as a possible D gene (5 bases). The germline gives CDR1 MGHDK, CDR2 SYGVNS. Trimming cost V 6 bases and J 5 bases, with 8 bases left between them. The CDR3 length is 13 residues. The full variable domain, in which reference TRBV25-1 and TRBJ1-6 provide the parts outside the CDR3, is EADIYQTPRYLVIGTGKKITLECSQTMGHDKMYWYQQDPGMELHLIHYSYGVNSTEKGDLSSESTVSRIRTEHFPLTLESARPSHTSQYLCASSTQDNSPLHFGNGTRLTVT.

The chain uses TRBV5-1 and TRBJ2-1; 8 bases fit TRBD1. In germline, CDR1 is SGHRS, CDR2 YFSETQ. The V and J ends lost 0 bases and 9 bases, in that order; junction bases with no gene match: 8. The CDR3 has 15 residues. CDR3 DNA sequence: TGCGCCAGCAGCTTGGCCCCGACAGGGGTCGGTGAGCAGTTCTTC. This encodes CASSLAPTGVGEQFF.

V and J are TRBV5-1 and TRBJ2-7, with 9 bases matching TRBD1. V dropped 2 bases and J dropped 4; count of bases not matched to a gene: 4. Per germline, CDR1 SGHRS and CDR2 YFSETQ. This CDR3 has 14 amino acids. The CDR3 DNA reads TGCGCCAGCAGCTTCGCGGGACAGGGTTACGAGCAGTACTTC. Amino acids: CASSFAGQGYEQYF. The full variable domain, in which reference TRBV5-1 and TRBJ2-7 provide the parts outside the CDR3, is KAGVTQTPRYLIKTRGQQVTLSCSPISGHRSVSWYQQTPGQGLQFLFEYFSETQRNKGNFPGRFSGRQFSNSRSEMNVSTLELGDSALYLCASSFAGQGYEQYFGPGTRLTVT.

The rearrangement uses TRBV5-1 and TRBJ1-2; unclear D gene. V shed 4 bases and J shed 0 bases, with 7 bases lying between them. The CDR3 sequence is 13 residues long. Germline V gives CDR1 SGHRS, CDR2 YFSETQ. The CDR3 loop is CASSMEANYGYTF. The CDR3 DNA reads TGCGCCAGCAGCATGGAAGCTAACTATGGCTACACCTTC.

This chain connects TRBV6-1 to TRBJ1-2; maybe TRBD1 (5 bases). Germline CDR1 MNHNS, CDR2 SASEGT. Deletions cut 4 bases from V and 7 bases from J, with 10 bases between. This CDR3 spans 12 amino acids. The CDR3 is CASSGGYFGYTF. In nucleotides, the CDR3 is TGTGCCAGCAGTGGGGGGTATTTTGGCTACACCTTC.

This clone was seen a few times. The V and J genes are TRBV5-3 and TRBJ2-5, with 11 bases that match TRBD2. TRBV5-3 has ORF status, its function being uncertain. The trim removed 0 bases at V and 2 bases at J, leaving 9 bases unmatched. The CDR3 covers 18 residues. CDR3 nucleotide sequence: TGTGCCAGAAGCTTGGGGGCTAGCGGGGGGACCCCTCAAGAGACCCAGTACTTC. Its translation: CARSLGASGGTPQETQYF.

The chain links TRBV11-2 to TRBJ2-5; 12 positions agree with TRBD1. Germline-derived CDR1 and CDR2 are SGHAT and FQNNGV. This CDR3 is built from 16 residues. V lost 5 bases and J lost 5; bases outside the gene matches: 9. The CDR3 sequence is CASSEGTGGAGETQYF. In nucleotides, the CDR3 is TGTGCCAGCAGCGAAGGGACAGGGGGCGCCGGGGAGACCCAGTACTTC.

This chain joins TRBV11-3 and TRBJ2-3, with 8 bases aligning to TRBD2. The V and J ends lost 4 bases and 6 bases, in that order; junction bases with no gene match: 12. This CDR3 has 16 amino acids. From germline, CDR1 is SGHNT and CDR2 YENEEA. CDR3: CASSSFSGAGADTQYF. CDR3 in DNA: TGTGCCAGCAGCTCCTTTAGCGGGGCGGGGGCCGATACGCAGTATTTT.

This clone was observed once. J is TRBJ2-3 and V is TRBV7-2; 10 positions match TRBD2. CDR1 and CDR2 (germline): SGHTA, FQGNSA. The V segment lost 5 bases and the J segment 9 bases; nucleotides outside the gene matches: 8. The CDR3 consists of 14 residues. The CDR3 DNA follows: TGTGCCAGCAGCCCAGCGGGGGGGCCGACCACGCAGTATTTT. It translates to CASSPAGGPTTQYF.

For the CDR3, the DNA is TGTGCCAGCCGTGCGGGACAGGGTTACAATGAGCAGTTCTTC. This sequence encodes CASRAGQGYNEQFF. The V gene is TRBV6-5, the J gene TRBJ2-1, with 9 positions matching TRBD1. CDR3 size: 14 residues. The germline CDR1 and CDR2 sequences are MNHEY and SVGAGI. J gave up 4 bases and V 8 bases, and 6 bases lay outside the gene matches.

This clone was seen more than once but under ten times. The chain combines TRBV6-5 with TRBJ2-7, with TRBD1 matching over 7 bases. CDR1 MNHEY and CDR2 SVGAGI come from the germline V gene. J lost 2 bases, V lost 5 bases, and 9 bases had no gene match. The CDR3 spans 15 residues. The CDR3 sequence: CASSRTGLRAYEQYF. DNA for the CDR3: TGTGCCAGCAGTCGGACAGGATTACGGGCCTACGAGCAGTACTTC.

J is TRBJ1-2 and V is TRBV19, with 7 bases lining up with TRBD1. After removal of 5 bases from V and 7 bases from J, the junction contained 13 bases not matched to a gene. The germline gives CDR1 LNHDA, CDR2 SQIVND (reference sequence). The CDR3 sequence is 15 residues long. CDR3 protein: CASSPPTGYFSGYTF. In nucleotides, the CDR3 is TGTGCCAGTAGTCCCCCGACAGGGTACTTCTCTGGCTACACCTTC.

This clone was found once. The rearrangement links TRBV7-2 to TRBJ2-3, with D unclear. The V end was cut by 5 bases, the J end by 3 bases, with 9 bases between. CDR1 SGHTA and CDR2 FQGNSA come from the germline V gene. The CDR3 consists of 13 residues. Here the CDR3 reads CASSTTLTDTQYF. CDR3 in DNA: TGTGCCAGCAGCACGACTCTGACAGATACGCAGTATTTT.

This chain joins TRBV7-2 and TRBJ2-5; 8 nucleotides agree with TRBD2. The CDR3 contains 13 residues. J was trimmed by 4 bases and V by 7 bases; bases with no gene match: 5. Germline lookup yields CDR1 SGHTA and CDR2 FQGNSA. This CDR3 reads CASKGLGGETQYF. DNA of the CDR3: TGTGCCAGCAAGGGACTAGGAGGAGAGACCCAGTACTTC.

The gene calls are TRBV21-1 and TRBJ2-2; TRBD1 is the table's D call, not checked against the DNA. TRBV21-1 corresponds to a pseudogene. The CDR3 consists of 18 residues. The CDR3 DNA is TGTGCCAGTTACGACCCGGACAGCACAAACACAGAACACCGGGGAGCTGTTTTT. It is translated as CASYDPDSTNTEHRGAVF.

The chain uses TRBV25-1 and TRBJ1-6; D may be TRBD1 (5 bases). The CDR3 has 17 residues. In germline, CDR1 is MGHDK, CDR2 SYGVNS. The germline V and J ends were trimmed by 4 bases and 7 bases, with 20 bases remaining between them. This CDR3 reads CASSVNWAGGRNSPLHF. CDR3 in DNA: TGTGCCAGCAGTGTGAATTGGGCTGGGGGACGGAATTCACCCCTCCACTTT.

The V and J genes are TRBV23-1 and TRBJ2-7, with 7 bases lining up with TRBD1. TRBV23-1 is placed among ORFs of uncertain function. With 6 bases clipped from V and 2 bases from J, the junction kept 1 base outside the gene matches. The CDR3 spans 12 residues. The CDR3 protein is CASSGQAYEQYF. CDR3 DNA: TGCGCCAGCAGCGGACAGGCCTACGAGCAGTACTTC.

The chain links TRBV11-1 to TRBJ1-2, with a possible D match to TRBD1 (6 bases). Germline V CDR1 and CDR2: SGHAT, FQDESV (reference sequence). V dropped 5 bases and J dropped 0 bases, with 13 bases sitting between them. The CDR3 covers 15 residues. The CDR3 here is CASSVTGPANYGYTF. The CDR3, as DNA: TGTGCCAGCAGCGTAACAGGGCCAGCTAACTATGGCTACACCTTC.

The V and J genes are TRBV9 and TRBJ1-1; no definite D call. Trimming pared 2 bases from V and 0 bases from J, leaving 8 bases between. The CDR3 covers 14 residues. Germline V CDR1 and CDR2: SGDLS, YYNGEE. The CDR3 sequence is CASSVQPMNTEAFF. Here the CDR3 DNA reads TGTGCCAGCAGCGTTCAGCCGATGAACACTGAAGCTTTCTTT.

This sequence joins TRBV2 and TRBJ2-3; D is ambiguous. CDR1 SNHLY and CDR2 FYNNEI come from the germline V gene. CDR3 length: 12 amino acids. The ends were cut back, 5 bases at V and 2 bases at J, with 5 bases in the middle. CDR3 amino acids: CASSSHTDTQYF. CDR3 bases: TGTGCCAGCAGTTCTCACACAGATACGCAGTATTTT.